This TCR beta chain was obtained from a study of spatial heterogeneity in lung cancer. MiXCR, run by TCRdb on the 5' RACE reads, gives a single entry per CDR3 protein. The sample yields 5,700 or so distinct CDR3 sequences, around 15% seen once. Study-level results: In tumor T cells, estimated coverage reached around 7% for alpha chains and under 15% for beta chains. Mutation counts in tumors were tracked by counts of expanded intratumoral alpha and beta TCRs.

The time point: sample taken at primary tumor resection. A total of about 73 untreated early-stage non-small cell lung cancer patients served as donors. In each case, whole RNA from tumor, nontumor lung or frozen PBMC was sequenced unsorted. By share, this clonotype counts as medium-sized (0.01 to 0.1%). The antigen remains undetermined. The germline V gene has CDR1 SGHVS and CDR2 FQNEAQ. The CDR3 sequence is 12 residues long. Trimming removed 5 bases from V and 4 bases from J, with 6 bases in between. This clonotype originated in a female donor with early-stage non-small cell lung cancer. The chain is built from TRBV7-8 and TRBJ2-1, with D uncertain. The sequences come from lung tumor tissue, collected at surgery. CDR3: CASSLGYNEQFF. DNA of the CDR3: TGTGCCAGCAGCCTTGGGTACAATGAGCAGTTCTTC.